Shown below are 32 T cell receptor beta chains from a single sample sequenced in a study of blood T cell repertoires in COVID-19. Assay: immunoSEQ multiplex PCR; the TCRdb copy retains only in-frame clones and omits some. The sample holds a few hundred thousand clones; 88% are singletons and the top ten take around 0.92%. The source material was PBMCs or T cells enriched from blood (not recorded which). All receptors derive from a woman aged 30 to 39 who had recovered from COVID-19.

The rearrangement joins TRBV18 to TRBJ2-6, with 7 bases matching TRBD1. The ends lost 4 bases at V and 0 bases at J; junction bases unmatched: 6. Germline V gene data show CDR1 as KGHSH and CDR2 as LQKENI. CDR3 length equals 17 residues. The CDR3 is CASSRSTGNSGANVLTF. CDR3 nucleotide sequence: TGTGCCAGCTCACGATCGACAGGGAACTCTGGGGCCAACGTCCTGACTTTC.

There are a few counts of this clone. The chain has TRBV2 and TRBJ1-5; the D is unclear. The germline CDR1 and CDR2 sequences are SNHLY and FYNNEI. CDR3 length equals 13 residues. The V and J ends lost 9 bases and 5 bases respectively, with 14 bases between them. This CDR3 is CASRHNPYQPQHF. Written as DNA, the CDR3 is TGTGCCAGTAGACATAATCCTTATCAGCCCCAGCATTTT.

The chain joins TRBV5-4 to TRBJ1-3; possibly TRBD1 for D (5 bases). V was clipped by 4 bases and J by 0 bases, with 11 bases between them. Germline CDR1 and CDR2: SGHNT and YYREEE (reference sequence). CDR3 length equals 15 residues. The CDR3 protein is CASSPGRGSGNTIYF. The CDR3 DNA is TGTGCCAGCAGCCCGGGGCGGGGCTCTGGAAACACCATATATTTT.

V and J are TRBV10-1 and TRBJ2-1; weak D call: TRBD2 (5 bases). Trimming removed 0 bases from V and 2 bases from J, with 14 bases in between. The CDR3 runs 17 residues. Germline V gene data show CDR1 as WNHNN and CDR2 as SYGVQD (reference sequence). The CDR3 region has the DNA TGCGCCAGCAGTGAGTCCCCGAGGGTTCGAGCCTACAATGAGCAGTTCTTC. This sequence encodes CASSESPRVRAYNEQFF.

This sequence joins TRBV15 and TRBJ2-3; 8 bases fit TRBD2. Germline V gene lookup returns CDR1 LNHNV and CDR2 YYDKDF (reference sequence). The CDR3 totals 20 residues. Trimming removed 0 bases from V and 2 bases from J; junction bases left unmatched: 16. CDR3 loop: CATSRDLSSGRDPNTDTQYF. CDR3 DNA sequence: TGTGCCACCAGCAGAGATTTGTCCAGCGGGAGAGATCCCAACACAGATACGCAGTATTTT.

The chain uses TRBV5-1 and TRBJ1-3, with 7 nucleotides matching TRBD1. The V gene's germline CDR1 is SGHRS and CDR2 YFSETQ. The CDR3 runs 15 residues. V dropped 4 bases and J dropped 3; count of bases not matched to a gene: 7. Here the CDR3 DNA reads TGCGCCAGCAGCCAGGACAGGATGTATGGAAACACCATATATTTT. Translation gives CASSQDRMYGNTIYF.

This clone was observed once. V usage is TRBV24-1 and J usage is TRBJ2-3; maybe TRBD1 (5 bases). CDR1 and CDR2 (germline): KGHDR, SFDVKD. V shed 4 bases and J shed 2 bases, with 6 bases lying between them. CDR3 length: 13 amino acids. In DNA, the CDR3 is TGTGCCACCAGTGACGGACACACAGATACGCAGTATTTT. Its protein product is CATSDGHTDTQYF.

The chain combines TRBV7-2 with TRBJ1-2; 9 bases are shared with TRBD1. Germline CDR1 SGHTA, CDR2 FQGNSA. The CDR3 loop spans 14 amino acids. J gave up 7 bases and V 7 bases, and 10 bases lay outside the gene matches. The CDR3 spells CASKTTGGVGGYTF. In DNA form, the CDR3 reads TGTGCCAGCAAAACTACAGGGGGCGTGGGTGGCTACACCTTC.

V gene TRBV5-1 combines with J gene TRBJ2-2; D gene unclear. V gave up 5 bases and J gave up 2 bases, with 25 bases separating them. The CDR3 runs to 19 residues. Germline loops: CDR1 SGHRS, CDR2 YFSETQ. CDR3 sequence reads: CASRPLGSATAPNTGELFF. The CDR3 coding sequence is TGCGCCAGCAGACCCCTTGGGTCAGCGACCGCTCCAAACACCGGGGAGCTGTTTTTT.

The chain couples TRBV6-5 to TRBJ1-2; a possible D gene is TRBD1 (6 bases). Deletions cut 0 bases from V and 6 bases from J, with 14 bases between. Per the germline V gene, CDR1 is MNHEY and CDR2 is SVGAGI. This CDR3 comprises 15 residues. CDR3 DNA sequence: TGTGCCAGCAGTTACTCGAGGGGGGGATCCGATGGCTACACCTTC. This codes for CASSYSRGGSDGYTF.

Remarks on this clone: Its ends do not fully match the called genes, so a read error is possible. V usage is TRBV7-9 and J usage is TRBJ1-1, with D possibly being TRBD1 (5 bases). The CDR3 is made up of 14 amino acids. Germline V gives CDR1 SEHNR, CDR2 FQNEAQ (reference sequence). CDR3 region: CASSVARDRSLAFF. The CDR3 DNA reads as TGTGCCAGCAGCGTAGCGCGGGACCGCAGTTTAGCTTTCTTT.

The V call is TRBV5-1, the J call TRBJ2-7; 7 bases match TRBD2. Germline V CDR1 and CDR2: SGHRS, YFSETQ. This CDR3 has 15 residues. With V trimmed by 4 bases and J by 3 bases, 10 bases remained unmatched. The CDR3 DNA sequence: TGCGCCAGCAGCCCGCCGGAGGGCGGGGGCTACGAGCAGTACTTC. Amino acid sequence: CASSPPEGGGYEQYF.

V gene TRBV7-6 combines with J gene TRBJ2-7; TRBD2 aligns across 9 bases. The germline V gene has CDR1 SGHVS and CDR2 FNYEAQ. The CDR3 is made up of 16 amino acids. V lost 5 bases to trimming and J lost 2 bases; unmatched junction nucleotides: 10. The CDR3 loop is CASSLGGLAGTYEQYF. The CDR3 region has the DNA TGTGCCAGCAGCCTGGGCGGGCTAGCGGGAACCTACGAGCAGTACTTC. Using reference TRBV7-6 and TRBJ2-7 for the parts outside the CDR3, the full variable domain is GAGVSQSPRYKVTKRGQDVALRCDPISGHVSLYWYRQALGQGPEFLTYFNYEAQQDKSGLPNDRFSAERPEGSISTLTIQRTEQRDSAMYRCASSLGGLAGTYEQYFGPGTRLTVT.

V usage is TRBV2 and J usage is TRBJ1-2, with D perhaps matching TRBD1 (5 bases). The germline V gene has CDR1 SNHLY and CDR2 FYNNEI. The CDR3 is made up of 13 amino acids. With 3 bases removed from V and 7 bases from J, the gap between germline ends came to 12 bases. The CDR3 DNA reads TGTGCCAGCAGTGAGCAGGGCTTCGGTGGCTACACCTTC. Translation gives CASSEQGFGGYTF.

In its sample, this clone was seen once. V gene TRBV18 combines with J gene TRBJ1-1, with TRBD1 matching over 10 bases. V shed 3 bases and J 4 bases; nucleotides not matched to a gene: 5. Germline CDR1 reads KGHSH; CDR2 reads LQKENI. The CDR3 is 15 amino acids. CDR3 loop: CASSPNRQGATEAFF. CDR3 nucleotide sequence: TGTGCCAGCTCACCGAATAGACAGGGGGCCACTGAAGCTTTCTTT.

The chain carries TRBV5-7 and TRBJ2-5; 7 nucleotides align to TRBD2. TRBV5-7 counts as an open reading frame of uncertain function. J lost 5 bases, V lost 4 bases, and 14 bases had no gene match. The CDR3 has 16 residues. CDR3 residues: CASSQIGAGREETQYF. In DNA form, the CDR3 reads TGTGCCAGCAGCCAAATCGGTGCAGGGAGGGAGGAGACCCAGTACTTC.

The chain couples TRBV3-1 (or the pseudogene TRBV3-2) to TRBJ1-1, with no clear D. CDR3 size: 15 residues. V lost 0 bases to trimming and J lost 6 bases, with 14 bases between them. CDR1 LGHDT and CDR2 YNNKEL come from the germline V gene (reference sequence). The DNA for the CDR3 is TGTGCCAGCAGCCAAGATGGCCCTCGGGGTGCTGAAGCTTTCTTT. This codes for CASSQDGPRGAEAFF.

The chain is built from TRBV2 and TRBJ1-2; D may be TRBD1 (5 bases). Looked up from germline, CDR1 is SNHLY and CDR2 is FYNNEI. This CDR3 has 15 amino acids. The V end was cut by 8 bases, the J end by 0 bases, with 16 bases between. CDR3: CASPSAGPPNYGYTF. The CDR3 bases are TGTGCCAGCCCCTCGGCAGGGCCTCCTAACTATGGCTACACCTTC.

Here the CDR3 reads CASSLKRGEKETQYF. The CDR3 DNA sequence: TGTGCCAGCAGCTTGAAGCGGGGGGAGAAGGAGACCCAGTACTTC. The genes are TRBV5-4 and TRBJ2-5, with 9 bases identical to TRBD2. Germline-derived CDR1 and CDR2 are SGHNT and YYREEE (reference sequence). CDR3 length: 15 residues. Trimming at V came to 1 base and at J to 5 bases, leaving 6 bases not matched to a gene.

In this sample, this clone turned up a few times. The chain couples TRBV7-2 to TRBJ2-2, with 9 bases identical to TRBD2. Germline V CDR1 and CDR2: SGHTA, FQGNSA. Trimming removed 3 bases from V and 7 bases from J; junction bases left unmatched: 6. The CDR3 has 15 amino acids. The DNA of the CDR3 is TGTGCCAGCAGCTTTGGCAGAGCGGGGGGCGGGGAGCTGTTTTTT. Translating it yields CASSFGRAGGGELFF.

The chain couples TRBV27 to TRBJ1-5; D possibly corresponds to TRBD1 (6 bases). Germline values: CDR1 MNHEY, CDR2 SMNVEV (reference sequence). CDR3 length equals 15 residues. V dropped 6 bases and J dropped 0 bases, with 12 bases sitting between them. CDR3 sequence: CASRSMDSSNQPQHF. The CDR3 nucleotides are TGTGCCAGCAGGAGCATGGACAGTAGCAATCAGCCCCAGCATTTT.

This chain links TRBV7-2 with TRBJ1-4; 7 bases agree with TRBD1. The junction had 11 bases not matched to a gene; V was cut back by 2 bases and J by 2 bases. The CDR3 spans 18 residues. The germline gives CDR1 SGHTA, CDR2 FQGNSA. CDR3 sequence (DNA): TGTGCCAGCAGCTTAAATAGAAAACTACAGGGGACTAATGAAAAACTGTTTTTT. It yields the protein CASSLNRKLQGTNEKLFF.

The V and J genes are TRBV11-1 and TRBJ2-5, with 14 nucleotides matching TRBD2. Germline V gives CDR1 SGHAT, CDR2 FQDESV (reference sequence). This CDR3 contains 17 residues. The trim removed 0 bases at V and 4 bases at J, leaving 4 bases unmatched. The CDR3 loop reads CASSLAGLAGGLETQYF. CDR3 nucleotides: TGTGCCAGCAGCTTAGCCGGACTAGCGGGAGGCCTAGAGACCCAGTACTTC.

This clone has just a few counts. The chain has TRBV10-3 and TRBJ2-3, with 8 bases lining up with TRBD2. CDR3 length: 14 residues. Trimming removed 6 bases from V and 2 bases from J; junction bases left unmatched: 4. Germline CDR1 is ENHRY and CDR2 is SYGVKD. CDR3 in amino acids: CAIRAGGLTDTQYF. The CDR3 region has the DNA TGTGCCATCAGGGCGGGGGGACTCACAGATACGCAGTATTTT.

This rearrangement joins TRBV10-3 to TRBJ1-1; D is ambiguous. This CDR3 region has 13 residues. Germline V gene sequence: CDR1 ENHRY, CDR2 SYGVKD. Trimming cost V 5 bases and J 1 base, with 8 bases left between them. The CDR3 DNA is TGTGCCATCAGTTGGACTGAGAACACTGAAGCTTTCTTT. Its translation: CAISWTENTEAFF.

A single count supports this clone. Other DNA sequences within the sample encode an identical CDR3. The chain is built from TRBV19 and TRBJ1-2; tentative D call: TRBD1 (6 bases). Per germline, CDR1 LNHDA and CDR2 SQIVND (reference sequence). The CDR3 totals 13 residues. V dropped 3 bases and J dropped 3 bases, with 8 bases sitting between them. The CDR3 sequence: CASSMGADYGYTF. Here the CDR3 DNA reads TGTGCCAGTAGTATGGGGGCAGACTATGGCTACACCTTC.

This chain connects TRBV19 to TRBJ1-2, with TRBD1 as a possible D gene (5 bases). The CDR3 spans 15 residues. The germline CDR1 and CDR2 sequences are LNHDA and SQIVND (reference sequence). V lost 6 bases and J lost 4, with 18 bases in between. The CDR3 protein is CASRNSPGTSYGYTF. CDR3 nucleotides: TGTGCCAGTAGGAACTCCCCCGGGACTTCCTATGGCTACACCTTC.

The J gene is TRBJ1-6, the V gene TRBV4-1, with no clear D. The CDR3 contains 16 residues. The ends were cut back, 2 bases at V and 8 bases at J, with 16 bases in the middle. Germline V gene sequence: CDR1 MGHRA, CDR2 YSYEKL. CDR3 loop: CASSQMTGSSDSPLHF. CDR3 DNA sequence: TGCGCCAGCAGCCAAATGACGGGGTCTTCTGATTCACCCCTCCACTTT.

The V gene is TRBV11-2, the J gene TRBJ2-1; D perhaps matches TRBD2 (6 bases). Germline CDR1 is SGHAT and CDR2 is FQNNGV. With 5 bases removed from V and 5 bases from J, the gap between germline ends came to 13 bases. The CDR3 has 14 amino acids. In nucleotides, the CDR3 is TGTGCCAGCAGCCTTCGACTAGTCGACAATGAGCAGTTCTTC. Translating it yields CASSLRLVDNEQFF. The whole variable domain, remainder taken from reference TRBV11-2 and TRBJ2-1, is EAGVAQSPRYKIIEKRQSVAFWCNPISGHATLYWYQQILGQGPKLLIQFQNNGVVDDSQLPKDRFSAERLKGVDSTLKIQPAKLEDSAVYLCASSLRLVDNEQFFGPGTRLTVL.

CDR3 in DNA: TGTGCCAGCAGCCAAATAGGGGGCCCAGATACGCAGTATTTT. Its protein is CASSQIGGPDTQYF. This rearrangement joins TRBV7-2 to TRBJ2-3, with 7 positions matching TRBD1. Germline loops: CDR1 SGHTA, CDR2 FQGNSA. Trimming removed 5 bases from V and 4 bases from J; junction bases left unmatched: 6. CDR3 length equals 14 residues.

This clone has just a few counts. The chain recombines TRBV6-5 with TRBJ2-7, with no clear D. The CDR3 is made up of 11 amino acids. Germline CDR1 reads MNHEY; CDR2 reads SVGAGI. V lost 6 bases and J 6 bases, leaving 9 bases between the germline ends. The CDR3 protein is CASRATGEQYF. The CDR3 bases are TGTGCCAGCAGAGCGACGGGCGAGCAGTACTTC.

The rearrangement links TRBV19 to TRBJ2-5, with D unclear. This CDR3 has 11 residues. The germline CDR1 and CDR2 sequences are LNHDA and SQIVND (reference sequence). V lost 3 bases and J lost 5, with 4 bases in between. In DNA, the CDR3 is TGTGCCAGTAGTATTTCGGAGACCCAGTACTTC. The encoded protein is CASSISETQYF.